Included here is one TCR beta chain sequence, with context. Original processing methods: From reference gene primer amplification, estimates of nucleated cell counts were derived. Sequenced by immunoSEQ multiplex PCR; TCRdb stores in-frame clones only, minus some. The DNA gave D and trimming, while V, J and clone size come from that table. Of 150,000 to 180,000 clones listed, 75% to 85% are singletons. This specimen belongs to a study of blood T cell repertoires in COVID-19. There are 15 residues in the CDR3. The V gene's germline CDR1 is SGHTA and CDR2 FQGTGA. V was pared by 5 bases and J by 5 bases, with 15 bases between.

The clonotype was recovered from a woman aged 45-59 years with acute or convalescent COVID-19. Sequencing was carried out using peripheral blood. The genes are TRBV7-3 and TRBJ2-2, with a weak D call TRBD1 (5 bases). CDR3 sequence (DNA): TGTGCCAGCAGCCCAAATCCAGGGTGGACCGGGGAGCTGTTTTTT. This translates into CASSPNPGWTGELFF.